This T cell receptor beta chain was sequenced for a study of blood T cell repertoires in COVID-19. Original processing methods: Nucleated cell number was recorded as an estimate derived from reference gene primer amplification. Generated by immunoSEQ multiplex PCR, the TCRdb table keeps only in-frame clones and is missing some. Clonal size and the V and J genes are those of that table, whereas D and trimming came from the DNA. The sample includes about 220,000 clones, 84% of them seen just once. Germline loops: CDR1 MNHEY, CDR2 SMNVEV (reference sequence). J lost 8 bases, V lost 10 bases, and 10 bases had no gene match. This CDR3 comprises 15 residues. This clone came up once.

Sample: peripheral blood. The gene calls are TRBV27 and TRBJ2-3; TRBD2 agrees at 15 bases. The TCR was taken from a woman aged 55-69 years with acute or convalescent COVID-19. The CDR3, as DNA: TGTGCCACCCGACCGGGACTAGCGGGGGGCGGTACGCAGTATTTT. It encodes CATRPGLAGGGTQYF.